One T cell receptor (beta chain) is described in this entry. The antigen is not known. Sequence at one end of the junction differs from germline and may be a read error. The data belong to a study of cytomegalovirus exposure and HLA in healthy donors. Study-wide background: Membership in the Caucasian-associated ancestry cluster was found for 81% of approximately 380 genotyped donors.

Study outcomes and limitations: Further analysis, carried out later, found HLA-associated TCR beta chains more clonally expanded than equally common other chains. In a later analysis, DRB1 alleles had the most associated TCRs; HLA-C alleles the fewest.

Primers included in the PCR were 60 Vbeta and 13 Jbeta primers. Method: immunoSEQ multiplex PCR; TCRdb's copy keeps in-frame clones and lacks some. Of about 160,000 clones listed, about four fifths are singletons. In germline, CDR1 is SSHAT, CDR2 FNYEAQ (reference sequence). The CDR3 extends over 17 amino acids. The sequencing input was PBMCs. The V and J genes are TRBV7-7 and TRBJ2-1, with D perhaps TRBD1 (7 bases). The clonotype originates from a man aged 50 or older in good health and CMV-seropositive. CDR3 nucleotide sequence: TGTGCTAGCAGCTTAGATTGGGACTCCTCCAGGGGGAATGAGCAGTTCTTC. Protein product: CASSLDWDSSRGNEQFF.